These 2 T cell receptor beta chains were sequenced from one sample in a study of cytomegalovirus exposure and HLA in healthy donors. The PCR had 60 Vbeta and 13 Jbeta primers. TCRdb's table, derived via immunoSEQ multiplex PCR, lists solely in-frame clones and lacks some. The sample holds 150,000 to 200,000 clones, around 77% seen once. Specimen: PBMCs. The receptor set was obtained from a woman in her 30s in good health and CMV-seronegative.

The chain uses TRBV5-1 and TRBJ1-1; D possibly corresponds to TRBD1 (5 bases). V was cut by 3 bases and J by 6 bases, with 15 bases left in between. The CDR3 runs to 14 residues. Germline V gives CDR1 SGHRS, CDR2 YFSETQ. This chain's CDR3 is CASSSQGTVAEAFF. DNA of the CDR3: TGCGCCAGCAGCTCGCAGGGTACGGTGGCTGAAGCTTTCTTT.

The chain carries TRBV30 and TRBJ1-1; TRBD1 is a possible D gene (5 bases). The CDR3 runs 13 residues. V was cut by 3 bases and J by 5 bases, with 13 bases left in between. Germline V gene data show CDR1 as GTSNPN and CDR2 as SVGIG (reference sequence). CDR3 residues: CAWRIGDWTEAFF. Here the CDR3 DNA reads TGTGCCTGGAGAATTGGGGACTGGACTGAAGCTTTCTTT.